This TCR beta chain was recorded in a study of CD8+ T cells in alopecia areata. Turning to the study itself: A 6-month period off drug followed tofacitinib, which lasted 6 to 18 months.

Treatment meaning: oral pan-JAK inhibitor, 5-10 mg twice daily. Alopecia areata patients had lesional scalp punch biopsies and peripheral blood taken from them. Trimming removed 3 bases from V and 5 bases from J, with 11 bases in between. Germline CDR1 SGHAT, CDR2 FQNNGV. This CDR3 contains 14 residues. Study findings and constraints: Clonality in the scalp and expanded CD8+ clones ranked among the top 100 were significantly decreased by tofacitinib.

Worth noting for this clone: Antigen unknown.

RNA was extracted and reverse transcribed into cDNA as the sequencing template. Sequenced by immunoSEQ multiplex PCR; TCRdb stores in-frame clones only, minus some. Of more than 200,000 clones listed, roughly 40% are singletons. The genes are TRBV11-2 and TRBJ2-1; D is perhaps TRBD2 (6 bases). The TCR comes from a human donor with alopecia areata. The source material was CD4+ T cells sorted from blood, sampled around week 36, from a patient treated with tofacitinib. The CDR3 reads CASSLTRLNNEQFF. The CDR3 nucleotides read TGTGCCAGCAGCTTGACTAGGTTAAACAATGAGCAGTTCTTC.